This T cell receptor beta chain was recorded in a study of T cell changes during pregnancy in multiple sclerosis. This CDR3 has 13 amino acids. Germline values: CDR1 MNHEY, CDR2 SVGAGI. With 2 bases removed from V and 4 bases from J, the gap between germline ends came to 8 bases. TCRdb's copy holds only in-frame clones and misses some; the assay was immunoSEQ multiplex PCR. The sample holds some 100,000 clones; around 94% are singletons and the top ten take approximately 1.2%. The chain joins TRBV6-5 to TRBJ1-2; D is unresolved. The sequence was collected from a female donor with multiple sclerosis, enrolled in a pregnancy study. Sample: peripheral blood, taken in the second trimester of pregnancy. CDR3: CASSYSTGYGYTF. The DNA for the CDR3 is TGTGCCAGCAGTTACAGTACCGGCTATGGCTACACCTTC.